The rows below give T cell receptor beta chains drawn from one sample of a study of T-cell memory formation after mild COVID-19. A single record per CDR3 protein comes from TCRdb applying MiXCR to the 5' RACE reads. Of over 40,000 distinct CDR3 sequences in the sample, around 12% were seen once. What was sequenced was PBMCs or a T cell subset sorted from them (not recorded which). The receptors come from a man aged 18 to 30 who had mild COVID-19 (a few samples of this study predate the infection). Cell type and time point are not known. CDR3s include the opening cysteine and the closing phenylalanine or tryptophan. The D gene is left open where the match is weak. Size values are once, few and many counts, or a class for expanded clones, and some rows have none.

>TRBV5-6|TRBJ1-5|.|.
TGTGCCAGCAGCTTACGGGGGTTTAATCAGCCCCAGCATTTT
CASSLRGFNQPQHF
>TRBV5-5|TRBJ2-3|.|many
TGTGCCAGCAGCTCAGGACCAACCGACACAGATACGCAGTATTTT
CASSSGPTDTDTQYF
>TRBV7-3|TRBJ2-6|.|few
TGTGCCAGCAGCCGATCGCGCTCTGGGGCCAACGTCCTGACTTTC
CASSRSRSGANVLTF
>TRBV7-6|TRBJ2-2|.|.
TGTGCCAGCAGCTCCCTTCTACGGGAGCTGTTTTTT
CASSSLLRELFF
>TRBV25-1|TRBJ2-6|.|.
TGTGCCAGCAGTGAATATTTAGGGGCTGGGGCCAACGTCCTGACTTTC
CASSEYLGAGANVLTF
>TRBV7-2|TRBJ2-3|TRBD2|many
TGTGCCAGCAGCCTAGCGGGGTCAGATACGCAGTATTTT
CASSLAGSDTQYF
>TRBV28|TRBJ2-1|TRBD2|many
TGTGCCAGCAGGCCCTCTAGCGGGGTCTACAATGAGCAGTTCTTC
CASRPSSGVYNEQFF
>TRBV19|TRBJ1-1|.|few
TGTGCCAGTAGTATGGGACTCAACACTGAAGCTTTCTTT
CASSMGLNTEAFF
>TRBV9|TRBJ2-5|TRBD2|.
TGTGCCAGCAGCTTACGGGGGGTCCAAGAGACCCAGTACTTC
CASSLRGVQETQYF
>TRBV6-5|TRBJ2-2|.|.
TGTGCCAGCAGTCTCATCGGACGGAAGCGCACCGGGGAGCTGTTTTTT
CASSLIGRKRTGELFF
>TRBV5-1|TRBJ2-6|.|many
TGCGCCAGCAGCTTGGCACGGACGATGAGCTCTGGGGCCAACGTCCTGACTTTC
CASSLARTMSSGANVLTF
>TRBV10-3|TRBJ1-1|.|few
TGTGCCATCAGCCCCGGGGGTGCCACTGAAGCTTTCTTT
CAISPGGATEAFF
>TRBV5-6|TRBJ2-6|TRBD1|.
TGTGCCAGCAGCCCATACCGGGACAGGGGGCCTGGGGCCAACGTCCTGACTTTC
CASSPYRDRGPGANVLTF
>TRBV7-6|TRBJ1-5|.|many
TGTGCCAGCAGCCTGGGTCAGGGTCAGCCCCAGCATTTT
CASSLGQGQPQHF
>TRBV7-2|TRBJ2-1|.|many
TGTGCCAGCAGCCCGCGACTCTCCTTATCCTACAATGAGCAGTTCTTC
CASSPRLSLSYNEQFF
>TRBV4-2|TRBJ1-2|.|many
TGTGCCAGCAGCCAAGATGCGTCGGGCGCTGGGGGGTATGGCTACACCTTC
CASSQDASGAGGYGYTF
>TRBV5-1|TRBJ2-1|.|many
TGCGCCAGCAGCTTGGAGGTATCCACGGGGAAGCAGTTCTTC
CASSLEVSTGKQFF
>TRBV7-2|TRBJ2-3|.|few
TGTGCCAGCAGCTTAGGGGTCCAACGGGGCACCACAGATACGCAGTATTTT
CASSLGVQRGTTDTQYF
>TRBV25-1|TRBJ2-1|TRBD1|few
TGTGCCAGCAGACCCGGGACAGGGGCGTACAATGAGCAGTTCTTC
CASRPGTGAYNEQFF
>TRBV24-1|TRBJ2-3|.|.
TGTGCCACCAGTGACCCGGCGGGAACAGATACGCAGTATTTT
CATSDPAGTDTQYF
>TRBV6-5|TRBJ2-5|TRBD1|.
TGTGCCAGCGAAGGGACAGACCAAGAGACCCAGTACTTC
CASEGTDQETQYF
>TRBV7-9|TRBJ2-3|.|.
TGTGCCAGCAGAGTCGAGGGGAGTACAGATACGCAGTATTTT
CASRVEGSTDTQYF
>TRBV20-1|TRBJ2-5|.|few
TGCAGTGCCCCAGGACAGCGGGGCGAGACCCAGTACTTC
CSAPGQRGETQYF
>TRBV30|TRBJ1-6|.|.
TGTGCCTGGAGTGTACGGGAGGTTTCACCCCTCCACTTT
CAWSVREVSPLHF
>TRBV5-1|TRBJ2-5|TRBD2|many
TGCGCCAGCAGCTTTTTAGCGGGGAGTGGGGAGACCCAGTACTTC
CASSFLAGSGETQYF
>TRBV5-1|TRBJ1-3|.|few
TGCGCCAGCAGCTTGGGCGGACAGAGGTTAAGCTCTGGAAACACCATATATTTT
CASSLGGQRLSSGNTIYF
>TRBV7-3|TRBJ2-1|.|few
TGTGCCAGCAGCCCACCAGGGGCCATCTACAATGAGCAGTTCTTC
CASSPPGAIYNEQFF
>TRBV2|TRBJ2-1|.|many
TGTGCCAGCAGTTTTCCCAATGAGCAGTTCTTC
CASSFPNEQFF
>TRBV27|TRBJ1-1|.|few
TGTGCCAGCAGTTCTTTCAGGGCCACTGAAGCTTTCTTT
CASSSFRATEAFF
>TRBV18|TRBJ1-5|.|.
TGTGCCAGCTCAAAGGCCAGTAACCAGCCCCAGCATTTT
CASSKASNQPQHF